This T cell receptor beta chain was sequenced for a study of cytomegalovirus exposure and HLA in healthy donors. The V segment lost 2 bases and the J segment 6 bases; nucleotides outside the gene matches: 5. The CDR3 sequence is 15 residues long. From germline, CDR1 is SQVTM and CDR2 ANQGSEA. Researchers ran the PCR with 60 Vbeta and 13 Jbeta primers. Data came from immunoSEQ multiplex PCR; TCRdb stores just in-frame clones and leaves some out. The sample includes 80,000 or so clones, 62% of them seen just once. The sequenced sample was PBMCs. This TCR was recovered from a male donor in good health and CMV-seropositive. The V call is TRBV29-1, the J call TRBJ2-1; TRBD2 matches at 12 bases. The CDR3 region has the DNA TGCAGCGTTGAACCTAGCGGGAGGGGAGGCAATGAGCAGTTCTTC. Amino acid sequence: CSVEPSGRGGNEQFF.